The 22 T cell receptor beta chains reported below all come from one sample, sequenced in a study of regulatory T cells in long-lasting Graves disease. Time point specified: newly diagnosed GD, antithyroid drugs for less than 3 months. Researchers made the TCR library from RNA that was extracted from PBMCs. Through Arm-PCR of CDR3 regions and iRepertoire HTBI primers, TCR beta libraries were built. In TCRdb, the multiplex PCR reads were re-called with MiXCR into one record per CDR3 protein. The sample yields about 440,000 distinct CDR3 sequences, 15% seen once. This sample was shared with a second study, whose subject was T cells in Graves' hyperthyroidism and ophthalmopathy.

The sample here was peripheral blood mononuclear cells (PBMCs), taken at new diagnosis, from a patient treated with antithyroid drugs. The receptors derive from a woman in her 30s with Graves disease.

This clonotype was recorded many times. This CDR3 is CSARASRQGATGEQYF. Written as DNA, the CDR3 is TGCAGTGCTAGAGCCTCCCGACAGGGGGCGACTGGCGAGCAGTACTTC. The chain recombines TRBV20-1 with TRBJ2-7; 10 bases line up with TRBD1. The CDR3 totals 16 residues. Trimming removed 1 base from V and 6 bases from J; junction bases left unmatched: 12. Germline V gene sequence: CDR1 DFQATT, CDR2 SNEGSKA (reference sequence).

The sample holds one count of this clonotype. This chain connects TRBV28 to TRBJ2-2, with a possible D match to TRBD2 (6 bases). The V and J ends lost 2 bases and 7 bases respectively, with 8 bases between them. Germline V gene sequence: CDR1 MDHEN, CDR2 SYDVKM. The CDR3 has 13 residues. CDR3 residues: CASSLGRGGELFF. In nucleotides, the CDR3 is TGTGCCAGCAGTTTAGGGCGGGGCGGGGAGCTGTTTTTT.

This clonotype appeared many times. The rearrangement uses TRBV5-5 and TRBJ1-1; the D is unclear. Germline V gene sequence: CDR1 SGHKS, CDR2 YYEKEE (reference sequence). The ends were cut back, 3 bases at V and 0 bases at J, with 18 bases in the middle. This CDR3 is 17 amino acids long. CDR3 loop: CASSYYDGWALNTEAFF. CDR3 bases: TGTGCCAGCAGCTACTATGACGGGTGGGCCTTGAACACTGAAGCTTTCTTT. Full variable domain (rest looked up from reference TRBV5-5 and TRBJ1-1): DAGVTQSPTHLIKTRGQQVTLRCSPISGHKSVSWYQQVLGQGPQFIFQYYEKEERGRGNFPDRFSARQFPNYSSELNVNALLLGDSALYLCASSYYDGWALNTEAFFGQGTRLTVV.

This clonotype was found many times. V is TRBV11-3 and J is TRBJ2-1; D might be TRBD2 (6 bases). The germline V gene has CDR1 SGHNT and CDR2 YENEEA. This CDR3 is 14 amino acids long. The V and J ends lost 8 bases and 7 bases respectively, with 18 bases between them. The CDR3, as DNA: TGTGCCAGCCGCACGGGGGTAGAGGGTAATGAGCAGTTCTTC. Translated, it gives CASRTGVEGNEQFF. Variable domain in full (rest from reference TRBV11-3 and TRBJ2-1): EAGVVQSPRYKIIEKKQPVAFWCNPISGHNTLYWYLQNLGQGPELLIRYENEEAVDDSQLPKDRFSAERLKGVDSTLKIQPAELGDSAVYLCASRTGVEGNEQFFGPGTRLTVL.

This clonotype was seen a few times. This rearrangement joins TRBV19 to TRBJ1-1; no clear D gene. With 4 bases removed from V and 7 bases from J, the gap between germline ends came to 13 bases. The length of the CDR3 is 13 residues. Germline values: CDR1 LNHDA, CDR2 SQIVND (reference sequence). The CDR3 region is CASSNSAWDEAFF. The CDR3 DNA follows: TGTGCCAGTAGTAACTCGGCCTGGGATGAAGCTTTCTTT.

This clonotype came up many times. The chain has TRBV20-1 and TRBJ2-1; TRBD2 agrees at 11 bases. The CDR3 is 16 amino acids. Germline values: CDR1 DFQATT, CDR2 SNEGSKA (reference sequence). V trimming: 1 base; J trimming: 2 bases; junction bases outside the gene matches: 4. The CDR3 is CSARAPLAGAYNEQFF. CDR3 in DNA: TGCAGTGCTAGAGCCCCACTAGCGGGAGCCTACAATGAGCAGTTCTTC.

This clonotype was seen ten or more times. CDR3 coding DNA: TGTGCTAGTGGGGGGACTAGCGGAAAAGCAGGGTCCTACAATGAGCAGTTCTTC. This encodes CASGGTSGKAGSYNEQFF. The chain couples TRBV12-5 to TRBJ2-1; 11 bases fit TRBD2. CDR1 LGHNT and CDR2 FRNRAP come from the germline V gene. With V trimmed by 6 bases and J by 1 base, 11 bases remained unmatched. CDR3 length: 18 amino acids.

The V gene is TRBV19, the J gene TRBJ2-1, with TRBD2 matching over 15 bases. The J call is uncertain, as TRBJ2-5 better fits the DNA end. The CDR3 length is 22 residues. Per germline, CDR1 LNHDA and CDR2 SQIVND (reference sequence). CDR3 DNA: TGTGCCAGTAGTCTCGCATTCCGGGGACTAGCGGGAGGTGATAGGATTGAAGAGACCCAGTACTTC. Amino acids: CASSLAFRGLAGGDRIEETQYF.

This clonotype was observed many times. CDR3 protein: CASSPGRSNQPQHF. The CDR3 DNA is TGTGCCAGCAGCCCCGGACGGAGCAATCAGCCCCAGCATTTT. The gene calls are TRBV7-8 and TRBJ1-5, with D unresolved. The V end was cut by 5 bases, the J end by 1 base, with 9 bases between. The CDR3 is 14 amino acids. Looked up from germline, CDR1 is SGHVS and CDR2 is FQNEAQ. Filled out from reference TRBV7-8 and TRBJ1-5, the complete variable domain reads GAGVSQSPRYKVAKRGQDVALRCDPISGHVSLFWYQQALGQGPEFLTYFQNEAQLDKSGLPSDRFFAERPEGSVSTLKIQRTQQEDSAVYLCASSPGRSNQPQHFGDGTRLSIL.

This clonotype was observed at least ten times. The chain joins TRBV12-3 or TRBV12-4 to TRBJ1-2; possible D gene TRBD1, 5 bases. The V and J ends lost 2 bases and 8 bases respectively, with 15 bases between them. CDR3 length: 14 residues. The CDR3 coding sequence is TGTGCCAGCAGTTTAAATCCGGGGCTCTTGGGCTACACCTTC. Translating gives CASSLNPGLLGYTF.

At least ten counts were recorded for this clonotype. The rearrangement links TRBV29-1 to TRBJ2-1, with D unresolved. CDR1 and CDR2 from the germline V gene are SQVTM and ANQGSEA. The CDR3 is 10 residues long. The DNA of the CDR3 is TGCCCGCTCCACTACAATGAGCAGTTCTTC. Translated: CPLHYNEQFF.

This clonotype was seen many times. This chain's CDR3 is CASSISGTGLDNEQFF. Here the CDR3 DNA reads TGTGCCAGTAGTATCTCCGGGACAGGGTTGGATAATGAGCAGTTCTTC. The gene calls are TRBV19 and TRBJ2-1, with 9 positions matching TRBD1. The CDR3 covers 16 residues. The V gene's germline CDR1 is LNHDA and CDR2 SQIVND (reference sequence). After removal of 3 bases from V and 7 bases from J, the junction contained 10 bases not matched to a gene.

Many counts were recorded for this clonotype. The CDR3, as DNA: TGTGCCTGGAGGGGACAGGGCGGGGATCAGCCCCAGCATTTT. This sequence encodes CAWRGQGGDQPQHF. The V gene is TRBV30, the J gene TRBJ1-5; 9 bases align to TRBD1. The germline CDR1 and CDR2 sequences are GTSNPN and SVGIG (reference sequence). The CDR3 length is 14 residues. V shed 3 bases, J shed 5 bases, and the junction held 5 bases outside the gene matches.

Points on this clonotype: A much larger clone differs from this one at a single base, so this may be a read error. The chain couples TRBV11-2 to TRBJ2-4, with a tentative D call TRBD1 (6 bases). The J call could be wrong; TRBJ2-7 is a better fit for the DNA end. In germline, CDR1 is SGHAT, CDR2 FQNNGV. CDR3 length: 15 residues. The CDR3 DNA reads as TGTGCCAGCGGCCCTACAGGGATCTCAGGGGACGAGCAGTACTTC. It yields the protein CASGPTGISGDEQYF.

There are a few counts of this clonotype. The V gene is TRBV14, the J gene TRBJ2-5, with TRBD1 as a possible D gene (6 bases). With 4 bases removed from V and 4 bases from J, the gap between germline ends came to 13 bases. Germline V gene data show CDR1 as SGHDN and CDR2 as FVKESK. CDR3 length: 14 residues. The CDR3 here is CASSPHIGGETQYF. CDR3 in DNA: TGTGCCAGCAGCCCCCACATAGGGGGAGAGACCCAGTACTTC.

This clonotype was seen a few times. The chain recombines TRBV3-1 with TRBJ2-1; possible D gene TRBD2, 5 bases. The germline V gene encodes CDR1 LGHDT and CDR2 YNNKEL (reference sequence). CDR3 size: 14 residues. Trimming took 4 bases from V and 3 from J, leaving 10 bases between them. CDR3 DNA: TGTGCCAGCAGCCCCGCACTAGACTACAATGAGCAGTTCTTC. Amino acid sequence: CASSPALDYNEQFF.

The chain has TRBV6-1 and TRBJ2-5; no clear D gene. CDR1 is MNHNS, CDR2 SASEGT, per germline. V was cut by 6 bases and J by 1 base, with 15 bases left in between. The CDR3 covers 15 residues. CDR3 loop: CASSDDLPVQETQYF. As DNA, the CDR3 is TGTGCCAGCAGCGACGACCTACCTGTCCAAGAGACCCAGTACTTC.

The chain joins TRBV2 to TRBJ1-1; D not certain. CDR1 is SNHLY, CDR2 FYNNEI, per germline. Deletions cut 6 bases from V and 4 bases from J, with 9 bases between. The CDR3 length is 12 residues. As DNA, the CDR3 is TGTGCCAGCAGACAACGACCCACTGAAGCTTTCTTT. Residues: CASRQRPTEAFF.

This clonotype was counted many times. The chain has TRBV12-3 or TRBV12-4 and TRBJ2-1; 8 bases agree with TRBD2. The ends lost 6 bases at V and 4 bases at J; junction bases unmatched: 8. The CDR3 totals 15 residues. In DNA form, the CDR3 reads TGTGCCAGCAGCTTAACTAGCGGAGGATACAATGAGCAGTTCTTC. Translating gives CASSLTSGGYNEQFF.

This clonotype showed up just a few times. An end of the junction differs from the germline gene, which may be a read error. This chain links TRBV28 with TRBJ1-5; no reliable D call. The germline V gene encodes CDR1 MDHEN and CDR2 SYDVKM. The CDR3 covers 15 residues. The CDR3 bases are TGCGCCAGCAGTAGGGCCATCGAAAATTATCAGCCCCAGCATTTT. This encodes CASSRAIENYQPQHF.

The sample holds many counts of this clonotype. The chain joins TRBV19 to TRBJ1-5, with a weak D call TRBD1 (6 bases). Germline CDR1 is LNHDA and CDR2 is SQIVND (reference sequence). Trimming removed 5 bases from V and 6 bases from J, with 14 bases in between. CDR3 length: 14 residues. The CDR3 loop is CASSLTGSAQPQHF. The DNA of the CDR3 is TGTGCCAGTAGTCTCACAGGGTCAGCTCAGCCCCAGCATTTT.

This clonotype was seen many times. The chain links TRBV27 to TRBJ1-5; D unclear. Germline V gene lookup returns CDR1 MNHEY and CDR2 SMNVEV (reference sequence). V was pared by 5 bases and J by 2 bases, with 10 bases between. This CDR3 spans 14 amino acids. The CDR3 nucleotides are TGTGCCAGCAGTGCCTTTGCGCGCAATCAGCCCCAGCATTTT. This codes for CASSAFARNQPQHF.